This entry lists 2 T cell receptor beta chains sequenced from one sample in a study of blood T cell repertoires in COVID-19 (dated by TCRdb to 2020 to 2021). Library creation used the immunoSEQ multiplex PCR assay. TCRdb retrieved this table from immuneACCESS and kept in-frame rearrangements only. Not all clones are present; in checked studies, unresolved V genes account for under half, and no reason is known for the remainder. The sample table records about 140,000 clones; roughly 84% of these occur just once. The top ten clonotypes cover 10% of the sample. Sequencing input: peripheral blood. The receptor set was obtained from a man aged 55 to 70 with active or convalescent COVID-19.

The CDR3 nucleotides read TGTGCCAGCACCAAAACAACTAGCGGGAGGAATGAGCAGTTCTTC. Residues: CASTKTTSGRNEQFF. The chain joins TRBV7-8 to TRBJ2-1; 12 bases are a match to TRBD2. This CDR3 comprises 15 residues. V lost 7 bases to trimming and J lost 7 bases; unmatched junction nucleotides: 8. Germline CDR1 and CDR2: SGHVS and FQNEAQ.

The chain links TRBV7-9 to TRBJ1-1; tentatively, D is TRBD1 (5 bases). V was pared by 5 bases and J by 5 bases, with 12 bases between. The CDR3 has 13 amino acids. CDR1 is SEHNR and CDR2 is FQNEAQ in the germline V gene (reference sequence). As DNA, the CDR3 is TGTGCCAGCAGCAGCAGGGAGGGAACTGAAGCTTTCTTT. Protein: CASSSREGTEAFF. The whole variable domain, remainder taken from reference TRBV7-9 and TRBJ1-1, is DTGVSQNPRHKITKRGQNVTFRCDPISEHNRLYWYRQTLGQGPEFLTYFQNEAQLEKSRLLSDRFSAERPKGSFSTLEIQRTEQGDSAMYLCASSSREGTEAFFGQGTRLTVV.